At least ten counts were recorded for the clone carrying this T cell receptor beta chain. V lost 6 bases to trimming and J lost 0 bases; unmatched junction nucleotides: 4. Germline CDR1 and CDR2: LNHDA and SQIVND (reference sequence). There are 15 residues in the CDR3. The source of the sample is a study of T cells in Graves' hyperthyroidism and ophthalmopathy. TCR beta CDR3 regions were amplified from RNA. During a first-round RT-PCR of the TCR CDR3, the HTBI primer set was used. TCRdb re-derived calls from the multiplex PCR reads in MiXCR, one entry per CDR3 protein. The sample consists of about 200,000 distinct CDR3 sequences, around 20% of them appearing once.

The V and J genes are TRBV19 and TRBJ1-5, with 8 bases lining up with TRBD1. This clonotype was sampled from a man aged 35 to 55 with Graves' hyperthyroidism. Sequencing was performed on blood. The CDR3, as DNA: TGTGCCAGTAGAGGGGACAGGAATAGCAATCAGCCCCAGCATTTT. Amino acids: CASRGDRNSNQPQHF.